This TCR beta chain appears in the sequencing data of a study of blood T cell repertoires in COVID-19. Study in general: Sites in the United States, Italy and Spain provided acute and convalescent COVID-19 samples. In each case, the material was cDNA or gDNA derived from T cells, B-cell-depleted T cells, or PBMCs.

Germline assignment: CDR1 SGHRS and CDR2 YFSETQ. V trimming: 4 bases; J trimming: 3 bases; junction bases outside the gene matches: 6. The CDR3 loop spans 16 amino acids. Per the original data handling: Reference gene primer amplification gave nucleated cell count estimates. Assay used: immunoSEQ multiplex PCR; TCRdb lists only in-frame clones, some missing. V and J calls and clone size are copied from that table; D and trimming were computed from the DNA. This sample has about 170,000 clones; about nine tenths occur once, and the top ten carry about 5.3%. Followed longitudinally, the Seattle patients had been enrolled during active infection.

This clonotype was sampled from a man between 18 and 29 years old with COVID-19, enrolled during active disease. Sequencing was done on a sample of peripheral blood. The V and J genes are TRBV5-1 and TRBJ2-3; TRBD2 agrees at 12 bases. CDR3 sequence reads: CASSPTTSGRTDTQYF. The DNA for the CDR3 is TGCGCCAGCAGCCCAACAACTAGCGGGAGGACAGATACGCAGTATTTT.